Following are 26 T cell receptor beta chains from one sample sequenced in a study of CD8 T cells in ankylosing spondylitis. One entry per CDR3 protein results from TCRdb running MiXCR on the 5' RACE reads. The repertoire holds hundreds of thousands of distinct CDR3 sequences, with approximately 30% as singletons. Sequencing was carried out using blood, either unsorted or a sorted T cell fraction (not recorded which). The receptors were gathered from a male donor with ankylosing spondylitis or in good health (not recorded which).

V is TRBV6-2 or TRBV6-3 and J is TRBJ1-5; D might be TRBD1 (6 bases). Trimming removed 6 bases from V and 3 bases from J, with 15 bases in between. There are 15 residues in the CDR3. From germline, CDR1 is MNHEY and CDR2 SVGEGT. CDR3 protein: CASRSGGYSNQPQHF. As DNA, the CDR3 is TGTGCCAGCAGGTCCGGGGGCTACTCCAATCAGCCCCAGCATTTT.

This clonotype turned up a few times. CDR3 DNA: TGCAGCGTAGAACAGGGATCTAATGAAAAACTGTTTTTT. Protein sequence: CSVEQGSNEKLFF. The genes are TRBV29-1 and TRBJ1-4, with D possibly TRBD1 on 6 matching bases. Between the trimmed V and J ends, which lost 6 bases and 3 bases, there was a span of 11 bases. The germline V gene has CDR1 SQVTM and CDR2 ANQGSEA. CDR3 length: 13 amino acids.

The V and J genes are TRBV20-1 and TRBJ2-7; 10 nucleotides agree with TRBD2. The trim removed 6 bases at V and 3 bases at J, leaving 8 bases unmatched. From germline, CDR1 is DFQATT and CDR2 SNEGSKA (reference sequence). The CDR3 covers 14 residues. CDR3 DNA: TGCAGTGCAGCTAGCGGGGGAGCAAACTACGAGCAGTACTTC. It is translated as CSAASGGANYEQYF.

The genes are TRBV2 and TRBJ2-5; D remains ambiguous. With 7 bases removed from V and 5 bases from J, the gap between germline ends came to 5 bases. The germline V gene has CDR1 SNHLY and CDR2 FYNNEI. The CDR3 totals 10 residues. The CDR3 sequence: CASTQETQYF. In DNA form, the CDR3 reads TGTGCCAGCACTCAGGAGACCCAGTACTTC. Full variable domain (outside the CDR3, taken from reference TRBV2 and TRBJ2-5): EPEVTQTPSHQVTQMGQEVILRCVPISNHLYFYWYRQILGQKVEFLVSFYNNEISEKSEIFDDQFSVERPDGSNFTLKIRSTKLEDSAMYFCASTQETQYFGPGTRLLVL.

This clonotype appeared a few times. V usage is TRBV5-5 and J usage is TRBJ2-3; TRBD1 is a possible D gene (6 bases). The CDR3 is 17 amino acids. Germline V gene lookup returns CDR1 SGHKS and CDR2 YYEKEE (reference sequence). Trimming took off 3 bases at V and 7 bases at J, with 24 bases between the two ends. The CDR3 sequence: CASSSPGHPTQKYTQYF. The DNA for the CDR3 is TGTGCCAGCAGCTCCCCGGGACACCCAACTCAAAAATATACGCAGTATTTT.

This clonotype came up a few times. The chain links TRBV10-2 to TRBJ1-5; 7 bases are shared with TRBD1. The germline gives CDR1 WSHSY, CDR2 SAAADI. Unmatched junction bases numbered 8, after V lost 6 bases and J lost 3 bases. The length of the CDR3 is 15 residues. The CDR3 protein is CASSSDRVNNQPQHF. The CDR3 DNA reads TGCGCCAGCAGCTCCGACAGGGTGAACAATCAGCCCCAGCATTTT.

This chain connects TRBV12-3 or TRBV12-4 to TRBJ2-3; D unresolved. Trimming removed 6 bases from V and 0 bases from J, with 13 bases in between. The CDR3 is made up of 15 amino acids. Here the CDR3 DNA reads TGTGCCAGCAGCCGGACGATGACAAGCACAGATACGCAGTATTTT. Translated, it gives CASSRTMTSTDTQYF.

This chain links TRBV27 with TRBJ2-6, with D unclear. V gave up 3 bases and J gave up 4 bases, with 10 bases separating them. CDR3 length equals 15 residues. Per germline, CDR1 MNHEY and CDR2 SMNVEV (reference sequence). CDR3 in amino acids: CASSFWGTGANVLTF. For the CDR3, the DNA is TGTGCCAGCAGTTTTTGGGGTACCGGGGCCAACGTCCTGACTTTC.

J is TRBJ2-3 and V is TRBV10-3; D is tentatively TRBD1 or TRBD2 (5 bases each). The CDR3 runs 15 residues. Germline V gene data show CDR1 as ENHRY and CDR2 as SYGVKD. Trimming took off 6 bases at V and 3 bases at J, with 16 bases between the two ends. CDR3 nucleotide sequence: TGTGCCATCAGACTAGGGACCCTAAATACAGATACGCAGTATTTT. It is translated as CAIRLGTLNTDTQYF.

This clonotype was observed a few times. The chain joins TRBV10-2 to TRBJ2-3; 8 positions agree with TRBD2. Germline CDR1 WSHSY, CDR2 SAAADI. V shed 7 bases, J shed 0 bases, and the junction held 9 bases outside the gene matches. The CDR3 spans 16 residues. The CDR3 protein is CASKWGLVSSTDTQYF. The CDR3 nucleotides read TGCGCCAGCAAGTGGGGACTAGTCTCTAGCACAGATACGCAGTATTTT.

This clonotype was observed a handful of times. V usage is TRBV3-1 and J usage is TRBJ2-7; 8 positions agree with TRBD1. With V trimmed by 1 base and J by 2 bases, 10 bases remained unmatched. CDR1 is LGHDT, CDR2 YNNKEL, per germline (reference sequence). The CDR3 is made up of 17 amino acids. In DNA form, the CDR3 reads TGTGCCAGCAGCCAAGGGGGGACAGGTGAGACCCCCTACGAGCAGTACTTC. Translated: CASSQGGTGETPYEQYF.

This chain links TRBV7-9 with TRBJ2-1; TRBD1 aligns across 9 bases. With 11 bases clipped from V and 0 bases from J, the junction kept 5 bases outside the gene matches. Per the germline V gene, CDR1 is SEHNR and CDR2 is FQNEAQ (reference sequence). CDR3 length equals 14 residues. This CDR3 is CAGRGQGSYNEQFF. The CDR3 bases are TGTGCCGGGAGGGGACAGGGCTCCTACAATGAGCAGTTCTTC. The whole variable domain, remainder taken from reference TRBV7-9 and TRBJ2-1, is DTGVSQNPRHKITKRGQNVTFRCDPISEHNRLYWYRQTLGQGPEFLTYFQNEAQLEKSRLLSDRFSAERPKGSFSTLEIQRTEQGDSAMYLCAGRGQGSYNEQFFGPGTRLTVL.

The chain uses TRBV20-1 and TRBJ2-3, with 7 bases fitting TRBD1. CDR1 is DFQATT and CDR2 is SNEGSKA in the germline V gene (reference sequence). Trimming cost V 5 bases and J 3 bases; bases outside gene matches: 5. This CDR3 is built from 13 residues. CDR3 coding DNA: TGCAGTGCTCGGGACAGTACTACAGATACGCAGTATTTT. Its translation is CSARDSTTDTQYF.

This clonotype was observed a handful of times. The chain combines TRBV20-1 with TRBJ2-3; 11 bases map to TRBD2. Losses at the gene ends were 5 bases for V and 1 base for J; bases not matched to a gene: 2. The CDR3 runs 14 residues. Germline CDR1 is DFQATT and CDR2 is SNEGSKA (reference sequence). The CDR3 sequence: CSAPTSGGTDTQYF. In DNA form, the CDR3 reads TGCAGTGCTCCGACTAGCGGGGGCACAGATACGCAGTATTTT.

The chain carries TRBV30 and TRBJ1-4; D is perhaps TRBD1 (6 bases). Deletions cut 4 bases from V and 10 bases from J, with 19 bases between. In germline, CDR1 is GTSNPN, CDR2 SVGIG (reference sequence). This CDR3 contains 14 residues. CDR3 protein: CAWKQRDIPGKLFF. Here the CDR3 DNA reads TGTGCCTGGAAGCAAAGGGACATACCTGGAAAACTGTTTTTT.

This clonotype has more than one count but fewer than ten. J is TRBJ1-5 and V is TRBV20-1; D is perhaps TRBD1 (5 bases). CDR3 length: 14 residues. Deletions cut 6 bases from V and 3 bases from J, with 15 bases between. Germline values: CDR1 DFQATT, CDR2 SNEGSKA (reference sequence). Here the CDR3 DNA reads TGCAGTGCAAGGGTCGGGGGATACAATCAGCCCCAGCATTTT. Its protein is CSARVGGYNQPQHF.

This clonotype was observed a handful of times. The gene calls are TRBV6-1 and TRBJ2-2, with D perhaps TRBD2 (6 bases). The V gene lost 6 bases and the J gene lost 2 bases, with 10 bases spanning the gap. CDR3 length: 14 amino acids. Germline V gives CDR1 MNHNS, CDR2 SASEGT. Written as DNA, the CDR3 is TGTGCCAGCAGCCGCGGGGCTAACACCGGGGAGCTGTTTTTT. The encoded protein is CASSRGANTGELFF.

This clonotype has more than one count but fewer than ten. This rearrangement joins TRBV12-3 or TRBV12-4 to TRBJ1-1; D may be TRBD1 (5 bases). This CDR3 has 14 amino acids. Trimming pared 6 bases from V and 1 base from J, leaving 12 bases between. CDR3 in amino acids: CASRPPGRNTEAFF. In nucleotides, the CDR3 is TGTGCCAGCAGGCCACCGGGACGGAACACTGAAGCTTTCTTT.

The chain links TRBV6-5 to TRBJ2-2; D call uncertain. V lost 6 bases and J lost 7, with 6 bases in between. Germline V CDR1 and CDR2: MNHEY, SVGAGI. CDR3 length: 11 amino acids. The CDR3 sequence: CASRTGGELFF. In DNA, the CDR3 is TGTGCCAGCAGGACGGGCGGGGAGCTGTTTTTT.

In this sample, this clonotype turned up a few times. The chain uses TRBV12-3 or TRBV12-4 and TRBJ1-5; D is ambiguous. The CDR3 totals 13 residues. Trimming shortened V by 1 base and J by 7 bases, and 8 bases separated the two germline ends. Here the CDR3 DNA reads TGTGCCAGCAGTTTAGGGGCTGGACAGCCCCAGCATTTT. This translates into CASSLGAGQPQHF.

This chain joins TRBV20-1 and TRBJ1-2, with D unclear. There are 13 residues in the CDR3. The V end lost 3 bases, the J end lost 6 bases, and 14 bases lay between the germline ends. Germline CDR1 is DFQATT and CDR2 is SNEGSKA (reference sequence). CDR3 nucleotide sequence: TGCAGTGCTAGTGGCCCAGAGGTCAATGGCTACACCTTC. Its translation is CSASGPEVNGYTF.

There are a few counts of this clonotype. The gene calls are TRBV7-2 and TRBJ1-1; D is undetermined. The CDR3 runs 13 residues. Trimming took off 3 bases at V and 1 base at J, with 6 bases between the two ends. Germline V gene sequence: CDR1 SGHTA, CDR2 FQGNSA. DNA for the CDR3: TGTGCCAGCAGCTTTCTCCGGAACACTGAAGCTTTCTTT. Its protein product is CASSFLRNTEAFF. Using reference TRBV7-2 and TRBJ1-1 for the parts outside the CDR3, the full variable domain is GAGVSQSPSNKVTEKGKDVELRCDPISGHTALYWYRQSLGQGLEFLIYFQGNSAPDKSGLPSDRFSAERTGGSVSTLTIQRTQQEDSAVYLCASSFLRNTEAFFGQGTRLTVV.

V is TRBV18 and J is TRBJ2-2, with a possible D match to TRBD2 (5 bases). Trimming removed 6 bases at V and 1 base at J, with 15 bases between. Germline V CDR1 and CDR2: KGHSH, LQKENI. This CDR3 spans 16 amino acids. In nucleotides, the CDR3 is TGTGCCAGCTCTACAGCGGACGGTTGGAACACCGGGGAGCTGTTTTTT. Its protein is CASSTADGWNTGELFF.

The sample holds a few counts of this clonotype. The CDR3 coding sequence is TGTGCCAGCAGTTTGAGTCTTGGGCGGCAGACCCAGTACTTC. As protein: CASSLSLGRQTQYF. The gene calls are TRBV12-3 or TRBV12-4 and TRBJ2-5, with D uncertain. CDR3 length equals 14 residues. V was pared by 3 bases and J by 6 bases, with 14 bases between.

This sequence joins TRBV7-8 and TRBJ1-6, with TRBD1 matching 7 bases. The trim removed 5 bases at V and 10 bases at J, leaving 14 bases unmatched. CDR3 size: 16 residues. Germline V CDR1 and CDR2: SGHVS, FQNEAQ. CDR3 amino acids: CASSEKRQGFKSPLHF. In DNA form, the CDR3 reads TGTGCCAGCAGCGAAAAGAGACAGGGATTTAAGTCACCCCTCCACTTT.

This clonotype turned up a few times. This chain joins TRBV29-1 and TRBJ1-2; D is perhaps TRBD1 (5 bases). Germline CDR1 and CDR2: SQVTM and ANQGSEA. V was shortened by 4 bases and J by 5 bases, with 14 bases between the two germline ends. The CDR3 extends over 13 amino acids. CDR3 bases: TGCAGCGTTGTTTCCCAGGGATGGTATGGCTACACCTTC. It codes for CSVVSQGWYGYTF.